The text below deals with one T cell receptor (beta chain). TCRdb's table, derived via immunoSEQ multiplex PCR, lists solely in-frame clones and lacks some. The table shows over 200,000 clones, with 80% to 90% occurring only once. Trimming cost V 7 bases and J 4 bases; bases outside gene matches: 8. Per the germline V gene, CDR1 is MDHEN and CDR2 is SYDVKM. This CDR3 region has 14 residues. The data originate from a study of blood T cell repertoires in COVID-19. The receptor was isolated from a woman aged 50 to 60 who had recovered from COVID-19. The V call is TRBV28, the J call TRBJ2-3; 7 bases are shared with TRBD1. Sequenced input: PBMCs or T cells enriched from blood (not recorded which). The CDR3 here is CASNNRQGADTQYF. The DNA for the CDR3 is TGTGCCAGCAACAACAGACAGGGCGCAGATACGCAGTATTTT.